A single sample gave rise to the 25 T cell receptor beta chains below, sequenced in a study of blood T cell repertoires in COVID-19. Assay: immunoSEQ multiplex PCR; the TCRdb copy retains only in-frame clones and omits some. The table has about 100,000 clones, 70% to 80% seen once; the top ten hold around a sixth. The sequencing input was peripheral blood. The receptors here all came from an elderly woman with active or convalescent COVID-19.

The chain has TRBV6-5 and TRBJ2-3; 7 bases match TRBD2. Germline V gene lookup returns CDR1 MNHEY and CDR2 SVGAGI. J lost 5 bases, V lost 8 bases, and 7 bases had no gene match. The CDR3 is 13 amino acids. For the CDR3, the DNA is TGTGCCAGCGGGGGGGGATATATAGATACGCAGTATTTT. It yields the protein CASGGGYIDTQYF.

The chain has TRBV6-2 or TRBV6-3 and TRBJ1-5; 9 bases line up with TRBD1. From germline, CDR1 is MNHEY and CDR2 SVGEGT. The ends lost 3 bases at V and 0 bases at J; junction bases unmatched: 15. The CDR3 length is 20 residues. The CDR3 region is CASSYSPLWTGVFSNQPQHF. In nucleotides, the CDR3 is TGTGCCAGCAGTTATTCCCCCCTTTGGACAGGGGTTTTTAGCAATCAGCCCCAGCATTTT.

The chain is built from TRBV4-2 and TRBJ2-7; tentative D call: TRBD2 (5 bases). This CDR3 region has 16 residues. Looked up from germline, CDR1 is LGHNA and CDR2 is YNFKEQ. Trimming removed 0 bases at V and 3 bases at J, with 15 bases between. The CDR3 DNA reads TGTGCCAGCAGCCAAGAAGAAAGAGGGTTGGTCTACGAGCAGTACTTC. Its protein product is CASSQEERGLVYEQYF.

This clone was picked up a small number of times. The gene calls are TRBV5-5 and TRBJ1-3; no clear D. Trimming stripped 0 bases from V and 0 bases from J, with 19 bases between. The length of the CDR3 is 19 residues. Germline CDR1 SGHKS, CDR2 YYEKEE (reference sequence). CDR3 bases: TGTGCCAGCAGCTTGGTCCCTACAGAACTCCGATACTCTGGAAACACCATATATTTT. It specifies CASSLVPTELRYSGNTIYF.

The chain combines TRBV5-1 with TRBJ2-7; 13 bases map to TRBD2. The CDR3 has 16 residues. J lost 2 bases, V lost 3 bases, and 5 bases had no gene match. The germline gives CDR1 SGHRS, CDR2 YFSETQ. The CDR3 loop is CASSSGTSGVTYEQYF. In DNA form, the CDR3 reads TGCGCCAGCAGCTCCGGGACTAGCGGGGTAACCTACGAGCAGTACTTC.

This chain joins TRBV2 and TRBJ1-2; D is uncertain. This CDR3 is 13 amino acids long. Germline CDR1 is SNHLY and CDR2 is FYNNEI. Trimming took 5 bases from V and 4 from J, leaving 11 bases between them. The CDR3 DNA is TGTGCCAGCAGTCAGTCAGACATCTATGGCTACACCTTC. This encodes CASSQSDIYGYTF. The whole variable domain, remainder taken from reference TRBV2 and TRBJ1-2, is EPEVTQTPSHQVTQMGQEVILRCVPISNHLYFYWYRQILGQKVEFLVSFYNNEISEKSEIFDDQFSVERPDGSNFTLKIRSTKLEDSAMYFCASSQSDIYGYTFGSGTRLTVV.

The chain couples TRBV27 to TRBJ2-3; 10 bases map to TRBD2. The junction had 7 bases not matched to a gene; V was cut back by 5 bases and J by 5 bases. The CDR3 spans 15 residues. Germline loops: CDR1 MNHEY, CDR2 SMNVEV (reference sequence). CDR3 coding DNA: TGTGCCAGCAGTCCCCTAGCGGGAGCTAGAGATACGCAGTATTTT. This encodes CASSPLAGARDTQYF.

The chain combines TRBV7-2 with TRBJ2-1, with 11 bases fitting TRBD2. V lost 5 bases to trimming and J lost 5 bases; unmatched junction nucleotides: 11. The CDR3 extends over 17 amino acids. Germline CDR1 SGHTA, CDR2 FQGNSA. As DNA, the CDR3 is TGTGCCAGCAGCCCCCCTCCGGGACTAGCGGATCACAATGAGCAGTTCTTC. It translates to CASSPPPGLADHNEQFF.

This clone was recorded once. The genes are TRBV11-2 and TRBJ2-3, with 7 bases lining up with TRBD1. Germline loops: CDR1 SGHAT, CDR2 FQNNGV. V lost 5 bases and J lost 4; bases outside the gene matches: 3. This CDR3 has 13 amino acids. Written as DNA, the CDR3 is TGTGCCAGCAGCCCGCAGGGGGCAGATACGCAGTATTTT. Translated: CASSPQGADTQYF. The full variable domain, in which reference TRBV11-2 and TRBJ2-3 provide the parts outside the CDR3, is EAGVAQSPRYKIIEKRQSVAFWCNPISGHATLYWYQQILGQGPKLLIQFQNNGVVDDSQLPKDRFSAERLKGVDSTLKIQPAKLEDSAVYLCASSPQGADTQYFGPGTRLTVL.

The chain couples TRBV19 to TRBJ2-3; 10 bases map to TRBD1. V shed 5 bases, J shed 0 bases, and the junction held 5 bases outside the gene matches. The CDR3 runs to 16 residues. Germline V lookup: CDR1 LNHDA, CDR2 SQIVND (reference sequence). In DNA form, the CDR3 reads TGTGCCAGTAGTCAAGGACAGGGGGGGAGCACAGATACGCAGTATTTT. Its translation: CASSQGQGGSTDTQYF.

The V call is TRBV21-1, the J call TRBJ1-5; TRBD1 is the table's D call and was not checked against the DNA. TRBV21-1 is a pseudogene segment. The CDR3 totals 16 residues. The CDR3 protein is CASSKVSWDRNQPQHF. In DNA, the CDR3 is TGTGCCAGCAGCAAAGTCTCTTGGGACAGAAATCAGCCCCAGCATTTT.

This clone has a handful of counts. The chain carries TRBV3-1 (or the pseudogene TRBV3-2) and TRBJ2-7; D perhaps matches TRBD2 (6 bases). The CDR3 consists of 14 residues. The V gene lost 5 bases and the J gene lost 2 bases, with 13 bases spanning the gap. From germline, CDR1 is LGHDT and CDR2 YNNKEL (reference sequence). CDR3 DNA: TGTGCCAGCAGCTCGCGGGGCCTTACCTACGAGCAGTACTTC. Residues: CASSSRGLTYEQYF.

The V and J genes are TRBV28 and TRBJ1-1, with D maybe TRBD1 (6 bases). The V and J ends lost 7 bases and 5 bases respectively, with 14 bases between them. The CDR3 runs to 13 residues. Germline-derived CDR1 and CDR2 are MDHEN and SYDVKM. The CDR3 spells CASKQGVITEAFF. The CDR3 DNA sequence: TGTGCCAGCAAACAGGGTGTGATAACTGAAGCTTTCTTT.

This clone was picked up a small number of times. In DNA, the CDR3 is TGTGCCAGCATCCCAGGGGGGAGACTCAACTATGGCTACACCTTC. It is translated as CASIPGGRLNYGYTF. V usage is TRBV7-2 and J usage is TRBJ1-2; 7 bases map to TRBD1. With V trimmed by 7 bases and J by 2 bases, 10 bases remained unmatched. Germline CDR1 and CDR2: SGHTA and FQGNSA. The CDR3 is 15 residues long.

V is TRBV28 and J is TRBJ1-2; D ambiguous. Germline V CDR1 and CDR2: MDHEN, SYDVKM. V was clipped by 6 bases and J by 5 bases, with 13 bases between them. This CDR3 has 13 residues. This chain's CDR3 is CASSFTSGYGYTF. Here the CDR3 DNA reads TGTGCCAGCAGCTTTACATCGGGGTATGGCTACACCTTC.

This rearrangement joins TRBV2 to TRBJ2-7, with 7 positions matching TRBD2. Germline CDR1 SNHLY, CDR2 FYNNEI. The J segment lost 5 bases and the V segment lost 7 bases, leaving 5 bases of the junction unmatched. This CDR3 has 12 amino acids. The CDR3 bases are TGTGCCAGCACACGGGAGGTCCACGAGCAGTACTTC. Translation gives CASTREVHEQYF.

The chain recombines TRBV7-2 with TRBJ2-5; 7 bases line up with TRBD1. The DNA end is a closer match to TRBJ2-7, so the J assignment may be wrong. The CDR3 sequence is 15 residues long. Germline loops: CDR1 SGHTA, CDR2 FQGNSA. For the CDR3, the DNA is TGTGCCAGCAGCTTAGGCCGACAGGGATGGTACGAGCAGTACTTC. This encodes CASSLGRQGWYEQYF.

The V and J genes are TRBV10-1 and TRBJ2-7; 7 positions match TRBD1. This CDR3 contains 16 residues. Trimming at V came to 5 bases and at J to 0 bases, leaving 10 bases not matched to a gene. Germline CDR1 and CDR2: WNHNN and SYGVQD (reference sequence). CDR3 sequence: CASSFPGTAISYEQYF. CDR3 nucleotide sequence: TGCGCCAGCAGTTTCCCCGGGACAGCTATCTCCTACGAGCAGTACTTC.

This sequence joins TRBV24-1 and TRBJ2-7; tentatively, D is TRBD2 (6 bases). The germline V gene encodes CDR1 KGHDR and CDR2 SFDVKD. With 5 bases removed from V and 2 bases from J, the gap between germline ends came to 12 bases. This CDR3 is built from 14 residues. The CDR3 region is CATSVGTPPYEQYF. The CDR3 DNA reads TGTGCCACCAGTGTCGGGACTCCTCCCTACGAGCAGTACTTC.

This clone was picked up a small number of times. This rearrangement joins TRBV5-6 to TRBJ1-1; possibly TRBD1 for D (6 bases). V was cut by 3 bases and J by 2 bases, with 11 bases left in between. The CDR3 runs to 14 residues. Germline V CDR1 and CDR2: SGHDT, YYEEEE. CDR3 DNA: TGTGCCAGCAGCTCGCTGGACAGAAACACTGAAGCTTTCTTT. Its protein product is CASSSLDRNTEAFF. Using reference TRBV5-6 and TRBJ1-1 for the parts outside the CDR3, the full variable domain is DAGVTQSPTHLIKTRGQQVTLRCSPKSGHDTVSWYQQALGQGPQFIFQYYEEEERQRGNFPDRFSGHQFPNYSSELNVNALLLGDSALYLCASSSLDRNTEAFFGQGTRLTVV.

For the CDR3, the DNA is TGTGCCAGCAGTTACTCGGGCGGGACGGTTTACGAGACCCAGTACTTC. Translating gives CASSYSGGTVYETQYF. The chain joins TRBV6-6 to TRBJ2-5, with a weak D call TRBD2 (6 bases). The CDR3 covers 16 residues. V lost 0 bases to trimming and J lost 5 bases, with 16 bases between them. Germline V gives CDR1 MNHNY, CDR2 SVGAGI (reference sequence).

V and J are TRBV28 and TRBJ2-5; possible D gene TRBD2, 5 bases. The CDR3 is made up of 15 amino acids. Germline V gene data show CDR1 as MDHEN and CDR2 as SYDVKM. V was shortened by 7 bases and J by 5 bases, with 20 bases between the two germline ends. The DNA for the CDR3 is TGTGCCAGCATCCGAAGCGGCAGAGGCGGCGAGACCCAGTACTTC. It yields the protein CASIRSGRGGETQYF.

The chain employs TRBV6-2 or TRBV6-3 and TRBJ2-7; 7 positions match TRBD1. CDR1 MNHEY and CDR2 SVGEGT come from the germline V gene. V shed 5 bases, J shed 3 bases, and the junction held 10 bases outside the gene matches. This CDR3 spans 15 amino acids. The CDR3 bases are TGTGCCAGCAGTACCCCACCGGGACAGTACTACGAGCAGTACTTC. As protein: CASSTPPGQYYEQYF.

The CDR3 spells CASSKEGSRANVLTF. CDR3 bases: TGTGCCAGCAGCAAAGAGGGTTCTAGAGCCAACGTCCTGACTTTC. The V and J genes are TRBV7-2 and TRBJ2-6; a weak D match, TRBD2 (5 bases). This CDR3 contains 15 residues. Germline assignment: CDR1 SGHTA and CDR2 FQGNSA. The V gene lost 5 bases and the J gene lost 7 bases, with 15 bases spanning the gap.

The rearrangement joins TRBV29-1 to TRBJ2-7, with D tentatively TRBD1 (7 bases). Looked up from germline, CDR1 is SQVTM and CDR2 is ANQGSEA. The CDR3 is made up of 15 amino acids. Trimming cost V 0 bases and J 4 bases, with 16 bases left between them. CDR3 region: CSVEDRQGGPYEQYF. In DNA, the CDR3 is TGCAGCGTTGAAGATCGTCAGGGGGGTCCGTACGAGCAGTACTTC.